This entry lists 5 T cell receptor beta chains sequenced from one sample in a study of post-analysis software for immune sequencing data. Study conclusions and caveats: Patients used a handful of TRBV segments, including TRBV5-6, TRBV5-1 and TRBV20-1, more often than controls.

Sequencing libraries made from TCR beta cDNA carried unique molecular identifiers. TCRdb passed the PCR reads through MiXCR, listing each CDR3 protein once. The sample shows about 400,000 distinct CDR3 sequences, around 37% of them seen only once. Antigens for these TCRs are unknown. The specimen was blood. These receptor sequences come from a girl under 18 with multiple sclerosis.

At least ten counts were recorded for this clonotype. The J gene is TRBJ2-3, the V gene TRBV20-1, with D perhaps TRBD2 (6 bases). Germline CDR1 and CDR2: DFQATT and SNEGSKA (reference sequence). The CDR3 runs to 15 residues. V lost 3 bases, J lost 6 bases, and 19 bases lay in between. CDR3: CSARIYGGRMDTQYF. The CDR3 DNA is TGCAGTGCTAGGATATACGGGGGTCGAATGGATACGCAGTATTTT.

The V call is TRBV7-2, the J call TRBJ1-2, with D possibly matching TRBD1 (5 bases). V was shortened by 1 base and J by 4 bases, with 19 bases between the two germline ends. The CDR3 consists of 17 residues. Germline V gives CDR1 SGHTA, CDR2 FQGNSA. CDR3 DNA sequence: TGTGCCAGCAGCTTAGTTTCGGTCGGGGGACCGTCCTATGGCTACACCTTC. It is translated as CASSLVSVGGPSYGYTF.

This clonotype was counted only a few times. The chain has TRBV6-1 and TRBJ2-1, with TRBD1 matching over 11 bases. Unmatched junction bases numbered 9, after V lost 5 bases and J lost 3 bases. The V gene's germline CDR1 is MNHNS and CDR2 SASEGT. The CDR3 contains 17 residues. CDR3 sequence: CASSKRWDRGYYNEQFF. CDR3 DNA: TGTGCCAGCAGTAAAAGATGGGACAGGGGGTACTACAATGAGCAGTTCTTC.

The rearrangement uses TRBV10-1 and TRBJ1-1, with unresolved D. The germline CDR1 and CDR2 sequences are WNHNN and SYGVQD (reference sequence). Trimming stripped 3 bases from V and 1 base from J, with 6 bases between. The length of the CDR3 is 13 residues. DNA of the CDR3: TGCGCCAGCAGTGACTCCAAGAACACTGAAGCTTTCTTT. Encoded protein: CASSDSKNTEAFF.

The V gene is TRBV3-1, the J gene TRBJ1-1; TRBD1 is a possible D gene (5 bases). V was clipped by 1 base and J by 8 bases, with 14 bases between them. This CDR3 is built from 14 residues. CDR1 is LGHDT, CDR2 YNNKEL, per germline (reference sequence). CDR3 residues: CASSQAGPWTEAFF. The CDR3 DNA follows: TGTGCCAGCAGCCAAGCGGGGCCATGGACAGAAGCTTTCTTT.